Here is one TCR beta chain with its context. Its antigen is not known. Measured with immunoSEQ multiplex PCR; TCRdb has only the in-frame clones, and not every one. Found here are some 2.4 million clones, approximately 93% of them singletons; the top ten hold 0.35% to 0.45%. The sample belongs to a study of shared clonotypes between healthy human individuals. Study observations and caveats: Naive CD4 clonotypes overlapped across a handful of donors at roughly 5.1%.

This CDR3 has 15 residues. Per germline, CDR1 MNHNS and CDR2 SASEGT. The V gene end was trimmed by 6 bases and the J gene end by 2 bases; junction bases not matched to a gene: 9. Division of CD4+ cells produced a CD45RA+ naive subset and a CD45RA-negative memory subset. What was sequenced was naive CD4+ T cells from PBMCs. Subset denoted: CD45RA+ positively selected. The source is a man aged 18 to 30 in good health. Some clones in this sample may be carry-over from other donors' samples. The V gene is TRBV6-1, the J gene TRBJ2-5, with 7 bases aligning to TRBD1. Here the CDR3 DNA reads TGTGCCAGCAGCAACCCTGACAGGGCACAAGAGACCCAGTACTTC. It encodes CASSNPDRAQETQYF.